This TCR beta chain was observed in a study of control samples from healthy donors and cancer patients (dated by TCRdb to the early 2020s). Regarding this clone: Its binding antigen is unknown. One base away there is no much larger clone; base qualities are not given.

From V the trimming removes 3 bases and from J it removes 3 bases, while the gene matches leave 6 bases of the junction unaccounted for. Based on the germline V gene, the CDR1 and CDR2 sequences are SGHRS and YFSETQ. The CDR3 covers 14 residues, taking in both the cysteine and the phenylalanine. CDR3 DNA is the only sequence kept; it has 42 bases, read in frame from the first base. The method behind the library was the immunoSEQ multiplex PCR assay. TCRdb holds this immuneACCESS table with in-frame rearrangements only. Some clones are missing; in checked studies, unresolved V genes explain under half, and the rest has no known cause. For this sample the table gives about 190,000 clones, of which 91% were detected only once. The top ten clonotypes cover less than 2% of the sample.

Material: blood. This clonotype was obtained from a young man in good health. Recombination linked TRBV5-1 to TRBJ2-7; the central 7 bases match TRBD2. The DNA is TGCGCCAGCAGCTGGGACCGGGGGGTCTACGAGCAGTACTTC. It encodes CASSWDRGVYEQYF.